The source of this TCR beta chain is a study of blood T cell repertoires in COVID-19. For the study at large: Samples representing acute and convalescent COVID-19 were sourced from the United States, Italy and Spain. Nucleic acid was either cDNA or gDNA, and it came from T cells, B-cell-depleted T cells, or PBMCs.

This CDR3 has 15 amino acids. Trimming at V came to 2 bases and at J to 4 bases, leaving 3 bases not matched to a gene. CDR1 is SNHLY, CDR2 FYNNEI, per germline. Clones were sequenced by immunoSEQ multiplex PCR, and TCRdb holds only the in-frame ones, with some missing. The sample shows about 430,000 clones, roughly nine tenths of them seen only once. Participants' reported clinical history set cohort assignment. The chain is built from TRBV2 and TRBJ1-4; 8 nucleotides line up with TRBD1. The sequence came from a young man who had recovered from COVID-19. Sequenced input: PBMCs or T cells enriched from blood (not recorded which). The CDR3 nucleotides read TGTGCCAGCAGTGAATCGGGACAGGATAATGAAAAACTGTTTTTT. This translates into CASSESGQDNEKLFF.